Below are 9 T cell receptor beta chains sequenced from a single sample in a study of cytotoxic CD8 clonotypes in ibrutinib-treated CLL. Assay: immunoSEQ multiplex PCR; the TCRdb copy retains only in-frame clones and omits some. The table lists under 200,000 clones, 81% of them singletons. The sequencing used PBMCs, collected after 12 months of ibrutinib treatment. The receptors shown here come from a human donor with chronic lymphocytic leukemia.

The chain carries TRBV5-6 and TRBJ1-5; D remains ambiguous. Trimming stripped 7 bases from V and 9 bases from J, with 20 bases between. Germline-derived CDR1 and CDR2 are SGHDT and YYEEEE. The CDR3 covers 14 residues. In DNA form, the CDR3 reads TGTGCCAGCGGACCCTGGGGTCATTCGCGGCCCCAGCATTTT. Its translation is CASGPWGHSRPQHF.

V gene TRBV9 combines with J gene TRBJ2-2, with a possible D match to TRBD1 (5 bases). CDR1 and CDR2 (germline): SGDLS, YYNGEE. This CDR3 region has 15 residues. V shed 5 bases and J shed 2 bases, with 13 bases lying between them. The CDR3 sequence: CASRGTGFNTGELFF. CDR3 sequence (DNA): TGTGCCAGCAGGGGAACAGGATTCAACACCGGGGAGCTGTTTTTT.

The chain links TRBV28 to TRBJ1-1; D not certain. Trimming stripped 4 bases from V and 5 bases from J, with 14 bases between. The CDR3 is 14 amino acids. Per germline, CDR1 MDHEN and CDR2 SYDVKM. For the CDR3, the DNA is TGTGCCAGCAGTTCGGGCGGCGGAAGGACTGAAGCTTTCTTT. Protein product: CASSSGGGRTEAFF.

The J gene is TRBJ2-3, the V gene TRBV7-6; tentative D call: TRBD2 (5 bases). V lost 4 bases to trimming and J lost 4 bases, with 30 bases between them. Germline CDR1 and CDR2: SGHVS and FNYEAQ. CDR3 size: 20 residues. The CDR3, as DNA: TGTGCCAGCAGCTCAGACGGGAAAACCCACGGCCCTATATGGTCAGATACGCAGTATTTT. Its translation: CASSSDGKTHGPIWSDTQYF.

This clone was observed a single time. The CDR3 DNA follows: TGTGCCAGCAGCGCCACGCGGACTAGTTGGACAGATACGCAGTATTTT. This encodes CASSATRTSWTDTQYF. This chain uses TRBV13 with TRBJ2-3, with TRBD2 matching over 7 bases. This CDR3 has 16 residues. J lost 3 bases, V lost 5 bases, and 11 bases had no gene match. CDR1 PRHDT and CDR2 FYEKMQ come from the germline V gene (reference sequence).

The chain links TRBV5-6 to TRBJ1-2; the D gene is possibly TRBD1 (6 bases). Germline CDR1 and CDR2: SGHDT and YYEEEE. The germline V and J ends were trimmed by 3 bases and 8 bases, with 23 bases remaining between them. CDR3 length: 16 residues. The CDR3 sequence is CASSSTIRQAREGYTF. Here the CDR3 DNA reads TGTGCCAGCAGCTCCACCATTAGACAGGCAAGGGAAGGCTACACCTTC.

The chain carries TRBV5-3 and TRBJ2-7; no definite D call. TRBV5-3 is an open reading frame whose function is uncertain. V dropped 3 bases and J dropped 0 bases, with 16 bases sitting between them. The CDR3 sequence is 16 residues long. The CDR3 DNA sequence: TGTGCCAGAAGCTCGGCGTCAGGAGCGCGCTCCTACGAGCAGTACTTC. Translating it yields CARSSASGARSYEQYF.

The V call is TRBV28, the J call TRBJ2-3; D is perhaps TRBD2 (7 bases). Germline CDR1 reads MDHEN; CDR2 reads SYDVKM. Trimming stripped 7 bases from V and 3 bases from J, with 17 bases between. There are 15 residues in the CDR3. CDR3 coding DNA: TGTGCCAGCACCGGTGGGGGGGCAGGTACAGATACGCAGTATTTT. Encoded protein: CASTGGGAGTDTQYF.

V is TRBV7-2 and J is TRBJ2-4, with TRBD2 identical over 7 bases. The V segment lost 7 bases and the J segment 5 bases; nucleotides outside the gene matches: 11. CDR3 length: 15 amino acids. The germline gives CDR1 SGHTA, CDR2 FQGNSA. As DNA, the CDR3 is TGTGCCAGCAACACCGCCCGGGGGAGGGAAAACATTCAGTACTTC. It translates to CASNTARGRENIQYF. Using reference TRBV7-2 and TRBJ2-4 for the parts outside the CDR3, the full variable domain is GAGVSQSPSNKVTEKGKDVELRCDPISGHTALYWYRQSLGQGLEFLIYFQGNSAPDKSGLPSDRFSAERTGGSVSTLTIQRTQQEDSAVYLCASNTARGRENIQYFGAGTRLSVL.